One sample yielded the 19 T cell receptor beta chains listed below, sequenced in a study of blood T cell repertoires in COVID-19. Sequencing was performed with immunoSEQ multiplex PCR; in TCRdb, only in-frame clones are kept and a portion is missing. Here the sample spans 310,000 or so clones, approximately 86% being singletons. Specimen: peripheral blood. The receptors here all came from a woman aged 25-40 years who had recovered from COVID-19.

The chain employs TRBV18 and TRBJ2-3; the match to TRBD2 covers 9 bases. CDR1 is KGHSH, CDR2 LQKENI, per germline. This CDR3 has 14 amino acids. V trimming: 4 bases; J trimming: 5 bases; junction bases outside the gene matches: 4. The CDR3 sequence is CASSRAGGRDTQYF. The CDR3 DNA follows: TGTGCCAGCTCACGAGCGGGGGGTAGAGATACGCAGTATTTT. Full variable domain (outside the CDR3, taken from reference TRBV18 and TRBJ2-3): NAGVMQNPRHLVRRRGQEARLRCSPMKGHSHVYWYRQLPEEGLKFMVYLQKENIIDESGMPKERFSAEFPKEGPSILRIQQVVRGDSAAYFCASSRAGGRDTQYFGPGTRLTVL.

The gene calls are TRBV9 and TRBJ1-4; weak D call: TRBD1 (5 bases). The CDR3 consists of 15 residues. Germline-derived CDR1 and CDR2 are SGDLS and YYNGEE. With 4 bases removed from V and 8 bases from J, the gap between germline ends came to 18 bases. The CDR3 loop reads CASSPRQGVSEKLFF. DNA for the CDR3: TGTGCCAGCAGCCCTCGTCAGGGTGTTTCCGAAAAACTGTTTTTT. The full variable domain, in which reference TRBV9 and TRBJ1-4 provide the parts outside the CDR3, is DSGVTQTPKHLITATGQRVTLRCSPRSGDLSVYWYQQSLDQGLQFLIQYYNGEERAKGNILERFSAQQFPDLHSELNLSSLELGDSALYFCASSPRQGVSEKLFFGSGTQLSVL.

The CDR3 DNA sequence: TGTGCCAGCAGTTTATTAGGTCTGAGGGAGGTGCAGTACTTC. Translation gives CASSLLGLREVQYF. This chain connects TRBV28 to TRBJ2-7; perhaps TRBD2 as D (6 bases). This CDR3 has 14 amino acids. Germline CDR1 reads MDHEN; CDR2 reads SYDVKM. V was cut by 1 base and J by 9 bases, with 16 bases left in between.

CDR3 bases: TGTGCCAGCAGCCACGCGGGACTAGCGGGTAATTACGAGCAGTACTTC. Translated, it gives CASSHAGLAGNYEQYF. V is TRBV7-9 and J is TRBJ2-7; 12 bases map to TRBD2. CDR1 is SEHNR and CDR2 is FQNEAQ in the germline V gene (reference sequence). This CDR3 region has 16 residues. With 5 bases clipped from V and 4 bases from J, the junction kept 9 bases outside the gene matches.

The chain joins TRBV12-3 or TRBV12-4 to TRBJ2-3, with unresolved D. This CDR3 contains 13 residues. Trimming cost V 6 bases and J 6 bases, with 13 bases left between them. The CDR3 nucleotides are TGTGCCAGCAGCTCTTCAGGATTTGATACGCAGTATTTT. Residues: CASSSSGFDTQYF.

This clone appeared once. This chain connects TRBV6-5 to TRBJ2-7; TRBD1 aligns across 10 bases. The CDR3 covers 15 residues. The trim removed 6 bases at V and 5 bases at J, leaving 10 bases unmatched. CDR1 and CDR2 (germline): MNHEY, SVGAGI. In DNA, the CDR3 is TGTGCCAGCAGAAACTCCGGGACAGGGGAGAACGAGCAGTACTTC. This gives the protein CASRNSGTGENEQYF.

The rearrangement links TRBV28 to TRBJ2-7; TRBD1 agrees at 9 bases. The CDR3 length is 14 residues. Unmatched junction bases numbered 5, after V lost 6 bases and J lost 2 bases. The V gene's germline CDR1 is MDHEN and CDR2 SYDVKM. The CDR3 DNA is TGTGCCAGCAGAACCGGGACAGGGCCCTACGAGCAGTACTTC. Amino acid sequence: CASRTGTGPYEQYF.

CDR3 in amino acids: CSVEGWGEEETQYF. CDR3 in DNA: TGCAGCGTTGAAGGGTGGGGAGAGGAGGAGACCCAGTACTTC. V usage is TRBV29-1 and J usage is TRBJ2-5; TRBD2 might be the D (5 bases). The V gene's germline CDR1 is SQVTM and CDR2 ANQGSEA. Trimming left V 1 base short and J 5 bases short, with 14 bases between. The CDR3 spans 14 residues.

V is TRBV25-1 and J is TRBJ2-1; 9 nucleotides align to TRBD2. This CDR3 spans 18 amino acids. Trimming cost V 3 bases and J 0 bases; bases outside gene matches: 9. Germline-derived CDR1 and CDR2 are MGHDK and SYGVNS. CDR3 residues: CASSEPSGRKGSYNEQFF. The DNA of the CDR3 is TGTGCCAGCAGTGAGCCAAGCGGGAGGAAGGGCTCCTACAATGAGCAGTTCTTC.

The rearrangement joins TRBV5-1 to TRBJ2-1; 7 nucleotides agree with TRBD1. The V gene's germline CDR1 is SGHRS and CDR2 YFSETQ. The V and J ends lost 4 bases and 7 bases, in that order; junction bases with no gene match: 11. The CDR3 extends over 15 amino acids. The CDR3 loop reads CASSRGDRDSNEQFF. CDR3 DNA sequence: TGCGCCAGCAGCAGAGGTGACAGGGATAGTAATGAGCAGTTCTTC.

The V gene is TRBV7-2, the J gene TRBJ1-2; weak D call: TRBD1 (6 bases). Germline V gives CDR1 SGHTA, CDR2 FQGNSA. Trimming shortened V by 1 base and J by 4 bases, and 10 bases separated the two germline ends. The CDR3 covers 14 residues. As DNA, the CDR3 is TGTGCCAGCAGCTTAGACGGCAGGGGCTATGGCTACACCTTC. Its protein product is CASSLDGRGYGYTF.

The CDR3 loop is CASSQDGQGRGNTEAFF. The DNA for the CDR3 is TGCGCCAGCAGCCAAGACGGGCAGGGAAGGGGGAACACTGAAGCTTTCTTT. The gene calls are TRBV4-1 and TRBJ1-1; TRBD1 might be the D (5 bases). With 0 bases removed from V and 1 base from J, the gap between germline ends came to 15 bases. The CDR3 extends over 17 amino acids. Germline V gene data show CDR1 as MGHRA and CDR2 as YSYEKL.

The rearrangement joins TRBV7-2 to TRBJ1-2, with D hard to call. Germline V lookup: CDR1 SGHTA, CDR2 FQGNSA. Between the trimmed V and J ends, which lost 4 bases and 7 bases, there was a span of 22 bases. CDR3 size: 16 residues. CDR3 DNA sequence: TGTGCCAGCAGCTATTTGGTAGGAAGCCGGGGTTCTGGCTACACCTTC. It is translated as CASSYLVGSRGSGYTF. Looking up the rest from reference TRBV7-2 and TRBJ1-2 gives the full variable domain: GAGVSQSPSNKVTEKGKDVELRCDPISGHTALYWYRQSLGQGLEFLIYFQGNSAPDKSGLPSDRFSAERTGGSVSTLTIQRTQQEDSAVYLCASSYLVGSRGSGYTFGSGTRLTVV.

The CDR3 sequence: CASSHGGDPYGYTF. In nucleotides, the CDR3 is TGCGCCAGCAGCCATGGAGGGGATCCCTATGGCTACACCTTC. V is TRBV4-1 and J is TRBJ1-2; tentative D call: TRBD1 (5 bases). Trimming pared 3 bases from V and 4 bases from J, leaving 12 bases between. This CDR3 is 14 amino acids long. The V gene's germline CDR1 is MGHRA and CDR2 YSYEKL.

This clone has a single count. This chain connects TRBV13 to TRBJ1-2, with D possibly TRBD1 on 5 matching bases. The CDR3 is 15 amino acids. V was trimmed by 7 bases and J by 4 bases, leaving 19 bases between them. CDR1 and CDR2 (germline): PRHDT, FYEKMQ (reference sequence). The CDR3: CASNDAGGGIYGYTF. The DNA for the CDR3 is TGTGCCAGCAACGACGCCGGGGGAGGAATCTATGGCTACACCTTC.

V gene TRBV9 combines with J gene TRBJ2-1; perhaps TRBD2 as D (5 bases). CDR1 SGDLS and CDR2 YYNGEE come from the germline V gene. The CDR3 is 15 amino acids. With 1 base removed from V and 8 bases from J, the gap between germline ends came to 16 bases. In DNA, the CDR3 is TGTGCCAGCAGCGTACTCGTATCGGGGTTAGATGAGCAGTTCTTC. Translating it yields CASSVLVSGLDEQFF.

This chain uses TRBV6-5 with TRBJ1-2; 9 nucleotides agree with TRBD1. The V segment lost 6 bases and the J segment 2 bases; nucleotides outside the gene matches: 4. This CDR3 region has 14 residues. Germline-derived CDR1 and CDR2 are MNHEY and SVGAGI. CDR3 sequence reads: CASSQDRGNYGYTF. The CDR3 bases are TGTGCCAGCAGCCAGGACAGGGGCAACTATGGCTACACCTTC.

The J gene is TRBJ2-2, the V gene TRBV9; D call uncertain. This CDR3 has 14 amino acids. Germline CDR1 SGDLS, CDR2 YYNGEE. The germline V and J ends were trimmed by 3 bases and 0 bases, with 6 bases remaining between them. The CDR3 here is CASSENTNTGELFF. The CDR3 nucleotides read TGTGCCAGCAGCGAAAATACGAACACCGGGGAGCTGTTTTTT.

The chain uses TRBV20-1 and TRBJ1-2; no clear D. CDR3 size: 13 residues. The germline CDR1 and CDR2 sequences are DFQATT and SNEGSKA (reference sequence). Deletions cut 3 bases from V and 3 bases from J, with 11 bases between. CDR3 nucleotides: TGCAGTGCTAGTGGGGAGATAGACTATGGCTACACCTTC. It translates to CSASGEIDYGYTF.